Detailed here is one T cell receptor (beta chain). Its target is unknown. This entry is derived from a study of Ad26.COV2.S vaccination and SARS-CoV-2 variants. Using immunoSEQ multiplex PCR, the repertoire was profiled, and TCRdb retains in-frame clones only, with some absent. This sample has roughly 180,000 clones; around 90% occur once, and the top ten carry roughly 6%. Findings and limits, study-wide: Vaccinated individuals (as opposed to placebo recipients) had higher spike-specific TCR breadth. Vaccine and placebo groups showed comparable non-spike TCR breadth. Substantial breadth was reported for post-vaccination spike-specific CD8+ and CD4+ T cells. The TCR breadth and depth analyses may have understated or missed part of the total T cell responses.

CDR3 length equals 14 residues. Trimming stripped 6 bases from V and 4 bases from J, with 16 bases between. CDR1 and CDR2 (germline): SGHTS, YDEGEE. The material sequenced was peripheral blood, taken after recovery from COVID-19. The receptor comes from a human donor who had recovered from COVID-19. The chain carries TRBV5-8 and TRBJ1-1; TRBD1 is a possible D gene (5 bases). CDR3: CASNWGQGSTEAFF. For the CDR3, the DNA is TGTGCCAGCAACTGGGGCCAGGGAAGCACTGAAGCTTTCTTT. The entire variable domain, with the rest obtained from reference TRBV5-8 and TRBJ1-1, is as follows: EAGVTQSPTHLIKTRGQQATLRCSPISGHTSVYWYQQALGLGLQFLLWYDEGEERNRGNFPPRFSGRQFPNYSSELNVNALELEDSALYLCASNWGQGSTEAFFGQGTRLTVV.